The present T cell receptor (beta chain) was sequenced within a study of T cell changes during pregnancy in multiple sclerosis. V was pared by 3 bases and J by 3 bases, with 3 bases between. Germline V gene data show CDR1 as SGHRS and CDR2 as YFSETQ. The CDR3 spans 11 residues. Profiling relied on immunoSEQ multiplex PCR, and the TCRdb table lists in-frame clones only, not all of them. Seen here are about 51,000 clones, 85% to 95% observed once, and the top ten hold approximately 0.62%. This TCR derives from a female donor with multiple sclerosis, enrolled in a pregnancy study. The sample was CD4+ T cells from peripheral blood mononuclear cells, taken in the third trimester of pregnancy. The chain employs TRBV5-1 and TRBJ2-5; D ambiguous. The CDR3 spells CASSSKETQYF. CDR3 DNA: TGCGCCAGCAGCTCTAAAGAGACCCAGTACTTC.